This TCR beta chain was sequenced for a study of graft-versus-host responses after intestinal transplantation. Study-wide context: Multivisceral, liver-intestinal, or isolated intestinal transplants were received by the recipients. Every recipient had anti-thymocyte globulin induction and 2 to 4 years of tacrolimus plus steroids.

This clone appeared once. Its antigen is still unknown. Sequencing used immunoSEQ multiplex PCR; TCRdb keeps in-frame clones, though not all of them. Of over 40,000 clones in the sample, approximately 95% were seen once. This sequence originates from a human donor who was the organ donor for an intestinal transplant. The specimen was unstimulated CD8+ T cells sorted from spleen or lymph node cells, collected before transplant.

CDR3 region: CASSEALAGAYEQYF. The CDR3 DNA reads as TGTGCCAGCAGTGAAGCGCTAGCGGGGGCCTACGAGCAGTACTTC. The rearrangement joins TRBV6-1 to TRBJ2-7; TRBD2 matches at 10 bases. This CDR3 contains 15 residues. CDR1 is MNHNS and CDR2 is SASEGT in the germline V gene. V lost 0 bases and J lost 2; bases outside the gene matches: 1.